Below, 27 T cell receptor beta chains from the same sample are listed, as sequenced in a study of T cell responses to AZD1222 COVID-19 vaccine. The protocol was immunoSEQ multiplex PCR, while the TCRdb copy is restricted to in-frame clones and leaves out a portion. The sample has 110,000 to 150,000 clones, approximately 90% seen once. Sequencing was performed on peripheral blood, taken 28 days after the second AZD1222 dose. The source is an adult who received the AZD1222 COVID-19 vaccine.

The chain links TRBV18 to TRBJ1-2, with D tentatively TRBD1 (6 bases). The CDR3 spans 16 residues. V lost 2 bases and J lost 8, with 21 bases in between. CDR1 and CDR2 (germline): KGHSH, LQKENI. CDR3 loop: CASSPSDRKISRGYTF. CDR3 nucleotide sequence: TGTGCCAGCTCACCATCCGACAGGAAGATTTCCCGCGGCTACACCTTC. The full variable domain, in which reference TRBV18 and TRBJ1-2 provide the parts outside the CDR3, is NAGVMQNPRHLVRRRGQEARLRCSPMKGHSHVYWYRQLPEEGLKFMVYLQKENIIDESGMPKERFSAEFPKEGPSILRIQQVVRGDSAAYFCASSPSDRKISRGYTFGSGTRLTVV.

In its sample, this clone was seen once. V gene TRBV18 combines with J gene TRBJ2-1; D may be TRBD1 or TRBD2 (6 bases each). V was pared by 3 bases and J by 3 bases, with 18 bases between. The CDR3 is made up of 17 amino acids. Germline V gene data show CDR1 as KGHSH and CDR2 as LQKENI. Here the CDR3 reads CASSPARRGAVYNEQFF. Here the CDR3 DNA reads TGTGCCAGCTCACCCGCCCGAAGGGGGGCCGTCTACAATGAGCAGTTCTTC.

V usage is TRBV20-1 and J usage is TRBJ2-1, with no clear D. This CDR3 has 12 amino acids. Germline assignment: CDR1 DFQATT and CDR2 SNEGSKA (reference sequence). V was pared by 3 bases and J by 5 bases, with 8 bases between. The CDR3 protein is CSASARNNEQFF. CDR3 in DNA: TGCAGTGCTAGTGCTAGAAACAATGAGCAGTTCTTC.

V usage is TRBV4-1 and J usage is TRBJ1-1, with no clear D. The CDR3 runs to 14 residues. Looked up from germline, CDR1 is MGHRA and CDR2 is YSYEKL. V lost 4 bases, J lost 1 base, and 10 bases lay in between. The CDR3 DNA reads as TGCGCCAGCAGCCCTGAGAGCAGGAACACTGAAGCTTTCTTT. It codes for CASSPESRNTEAFF.

V and J are TRBV9 and TRBJ1-2, with unresolved D. Trimming shortened V by 0 bases and J by 7 bases, and 13 bases separated the two germline ends. This CDR3 contains 14 residues. Germline V gives CDR1 SGDLS, CDR2 YYNGEE. This CDR3 reads CASSVEWAGLGYTF. CDR3 nucleotides: TGTGCCAGCAGCGTAGAATGGGCAGGACTTGGCTACACCTTC.

J is TRBJ1-4 and V is TRBV30; D not certain. With 0 bases removed from V and 0 bases from J, the gap between germline ends came to 5 bases. Germline CDR1 GTSNPN, CDR2 SVGIG (reference sequence). The CDR3 contains 14 residues. CDR3: CAWSVPTTNEKLFF. The CDR3, as DNA: TGTGCCTGGAGTGTACCTACAACTAATGAAAAACTGTTTTTT.

The gene calls are TRBV20-1 and TRBJ2-1; D gene unclear. Germline CDR1 DFQATT, CDR2 SNEGSKA (reference sequence). Deletions cut 5 bases from V and 8 bases from J, with 10 bases between. The CDR3 sequence is 11 residues long. The CDR3 coding sequence is TGCAGTGCTGGGAACTGGGATGAGCAGTTCTTC. This sequence encodes CSAGNWDEQFF.

By sample share, this clone is medium-sized. V usage is TRBV6-4 and J usage is TRBJ2-2, with D possibly TRBD1 on 5 matching bases. The CDR3 contains 13 residues. CDR1 and CDR2 (germline): MRHNA, SNTAGT. V lost 6 bases to trimming and J lost 5 bases, with 10 bases between them. CDR3 protein: CASSATETGELFF. Written as DNA, the CDR3 is TGTGCCAGCAGCGCGACAGAGACCGGGGAGCTGTTTTTT.

This chain uses TRBV19 with TRBJ2-3, with 10 bases that match TRBD1. The ends lost 5 bases at V and 6 bases at J; junction bases unmatched: 2. CDR1 is LNHDA and CDR2 is SQIVND in the germline V gene (reference sequence). This CDR3 has 13 residues. CDR3 coding DNA: TGTGCCAGTAGTGACAGGGGGCGGGATACGCAGTATTTT. Translating gives CASSDRGRDTQYF.

The chain joins TRBV9 to TRBJ2-7, with D perhaps TRBD2 (6 bases). Germline loops: CDR1 SGDLS, CDR2 YYNGEE. The CDR3 consists of 15 residues. Trimming cost V 0 bases and J 1 base, with 11 bases left between them. The DNA of the CDR3 is TGTGCCAGCAGCGTAGGGGGGGAGCGGTCCTACGAGCAGTACTTC. It codes for CASSVGGERSYEQYF.

The chain combines TRBV9 with TRBJ1-6, with unresolved D. CDR1 is SGDLS, CDR2 YYNGEE, per germline. This CDR3 is 14 amino acids long. V was pared by 6 bases and J by 7 bases, with 14 bases between. The CDR3 DNA reads as TGTGCCAGCACCCCCGGGGAGGCCAATTCACCCCTCCACTTT. Protein product: CASTPGEANSPLHF.

The V call is TRBV5-1, the J call TRBJ2-2; 7 nucleotides line up with TRBD2. CDR1 is SGHRS, CDR2 YFSETQ, per germline. The CDR3 is made up of 17 amino acids. The V gene end was trimmed by 0 bases and the J gene end by 2 bases; junction bases not matched to a gene: 7. CDR3 DNA: TGCGCCAGCAGCTTGGTCGGCGGGGAGGGCAACACCGGGGAGCTGTTTTTT. It translates to CASSLVGGEGNTGELFF.

The chain is built from TRBV5-1 and TRBJ2-1; 12 bases align to TRBD2. The CDR3 contains 15 residues. The V gene's germline CDR1 is SGHRS and CDR2 YFSETQ. V was clipped by 0 bases and J by 10 bases; unmatched bases: 5. CDR3 sequence: CASSLASGRAWEQFF. The CDR3 DNA is TGCGCCAGCAGCTTGGCTAGCGGGAGGGCTTGGGAGCAGTTCTTC.

The chain joins TRBV10-3 to TRBJ2-7, with TRBD1 identical over 7 bases. Germline V gene sequence: CDR1 ENHRY, CDR2 SYGVKD. CDR3 length: 13 amino acids. The V and J ends lost 2 bases and 2 bases, in that order; junction bases with no gene match: 0. The chain's CDR3 is CAISETGAYEQYF. The CDR3 region has the DNA TGTGCCATCAGTGAGACAGGGGCCTACGAGCAGTACTTC.

Only one count was recorded for this clone. This chain uses TRBV7-8 with TRBJ2-7; TRBD2 matches 9 bases. The CDR3 is 14 residues long. V lost 1 base to trimming and J lost 3 bases; unmatched junction nucleotides: 1. Germline V lookup: CDR1 SGHVS, CDR2 FQNEAQ. DNA for the CDR3: TGTGCCAGCAGCTTAGGGACTAGCGTCTACGAGCAGTACTTC. Its translation: CASSLGTSVYEQYF.

This clone was seen once. This rearrangement joins TRBV18 to TRBJ2-7; 9 bases line up with TRBD2. The CDR3 is 16 residues long. Germline V gene sequence: CDR1 KGHSH, CDR2 LQKENI. Unmatched junction bases numbered 11, after V lost 2 bases and J lost 6 bases. The CDR3 sequence is CASSPTFSGSVVEQYF. The CDR3 DNA is TGTGCCAGCTCACCAACTTTTAGCGGGAGTGTTGTCGAGCAGTACTTC.

J is TRBJ2-1 and V is TRBV6-1; D may be TRBD2 (5 bases). Looked up from germline, CDR1 is MNHNS and CDR2 is SASEGT. V lost 1 base and J lost 2, with 9 bases in between. CDR3 length: 15 residues. The CDR3 coding sequence is TGTGCCAGCAGTGAAGATCACGGGGCCTACAATGAGCAGTTCTTC. Its translation is CASSEDHGAYNEQFF.

The rearrangement uses TRBV7-8 and TRBJ1-1, with D perhaps matching TRBD1 (6 bases). The CDR3 is 13 residues long. CDR1 and CDR2 from the germline V gene are SGHVS and FQNEAQ. Trimming left V 2 bases short and J 10 bases short, with 14 bases between. The CDR3 DNA sequence: TGTGCCAGCAGCTTAAACAGGGAGTCGTTAGCTTTCTTT. It specifies CASSLNRESLAFF. Drawing the rest from reference TRBV7-8 and TRBJ1-1, the complete variable domain is GAGVSQSPRYKVAKRGQDVALRCDPISGHVSLFWYQQALGQGPEFLTYFQNEAQLDKSGLPSDRFFAERPEGSVSTLKIQRTQQEDSAVYLCASSLNRESLAFFGQGTRLTVV.

CDR3 protein: CASSVRQSSYGYTF. The CDR3 nucleotides are TGTGCCAGCAGCGTTAGACAGTCGTCCTATGGCTACACCTTC. The rearrangement joins TRBV9 to TRBJ1-2, with D possibly matching TRBD1 (5 bases). CDR1 is SGDLS, CDR2 YYNGEE, per germline. The CDR3 is made up of 14 amino acids. The V and J ends lost 2 bases and 4 bases respectively, with 12 bases between them.

The genes are TRBV2 and TRBJ1-1, with TRBD1 identical over 8 bases. The CDR3 runs 14 residues. Germline V gives CDR1 SNHLY, CDR2 FYNNEI. The V gene end was trimmed by 6 bases and the J gene end by 6 bases; junction bases not matched to a gene: 9. The CDR3 protein is CASRKDRGGAEAFF. The CDR3 DNA follows: TGTGCCAGCAGGAAAGACAGGGGAGGGGCTGAAGCTTTCTTT.

The count of this clone is one. V and J are TRBV28 and TRBJ1-2, with 7 bases lining up with TRBD1. This CDR3 contains 15 residues. Trimming removed 5 bases from V and 4 bases from J; junction bases left unmatched: 10. The germline gives CDR1 MDHEN, CDR2 SYDVKM. The CDR3 DNA follows: TGTGCCAGCAGTGGCCGGGACAGCGGAGCCTATGGCTACACCTTC. Translated: CASSGRDSGAYGYTF.

This clone has only one observation. The gene calls are TRBV7-9 and TRBJ1-2; unclear D gene. CDR3 length: 14 residues. The V end lost 8 bases, the J end lost 4 bases, and 17 bases lay between the germline ends. The germline gives CDR1 SEHNR, CDR2 FQNEAQ (reference sequence). The CDR3 nucleotides read TGTGCCAGCGCCCCCCGAGGGTCCCTCTATGGCTACACCTTC. It is translated as CASAPRGSLYGYTF.

The genes are TRBV10-2 and TRBJ2-5; 8 bases line up with TRBD2. This CDR3 has 15 residues. With 8 bases clipped from V and 1 base from J, the junction kept 9 bases outside the gene matches. Germline CDR1 WSHSY, CDR2 SAAADI. CDR3 nucleotide sequence: TGCGCCAGCGCGAGCAGGCGGGGGGTCCAAGAGACCCAGTACTTC. Translated: CASASRRGVQETQYF.

This clone was counted only a few times. The chain joins TRBV19 to TRBJ2-7, with TRBD2 matching over 10 bases. V was pared by 4 bases and J by 2 bases, with 5 bases of the junction left unmatched. The germline V gene has CDR1 LNHDA and CDR2 SQIVND (reference sequence). The CDR3 totals 15 residues. The chain's CDR3 is CASSRLAGETYEQYF. CDR3 DNA: TGTGCCAGTAGTAGGCTAGCGGGAGAAACCTACGAGCAGTACTTC.

This chain joins TRBV9 and TRBJ2-7; 9 bases line up with TRBD1. V lost 0 bases and J lost 5; bases outside the gene matches: 6. CDR1 SGDLS and CDR2 YYNGEE come from the germline V gene. The CDR3 has 15 residues. This CDR3 reads CASSVGGDRVNEQYF. CDR3 DNA: TGTGCCAGCAGCGTAGGAGGGGACAGGGTCAACGAGCAGTACTTC.

Concerning this clone: The same CDR3 arises from other DNA sequences in this sample as well. This rearrangement joins TRBV7-3 to TRBJ2-1; 8 nucleotides match TRBD1. Per the germline V gene, CDR1 is SGHTA and CDR2 is FQGTGA. V was clipped by 5 bases and J by 4 bases; unmatched bases: 4. The CDR3 contains 14 residues. The DNA of the CDR3 is TGTGCCAGCAGCCCCGGACAGGGTTACAATGAGCAGTTCTTC. It yields the protein CASSPGQGYNEQFF.

This rearrangement joins TRBV29-1 to TRBJ1-4; D perhaps matches TRBD1 (5 bases). The germline CDR1 and CDR2 sequences are SQVTM and ANQGSEA. Trimming pared 6 bases from V and 4 bases from J, leaving 12 bases between. The CDR3 is made up of 13 amino acids. The CDR3: CSVPDIFNEKLFF. DNA of the CDR3: TGCAGCGTCCCGGACATCTTTAATGAAAAACTGTTTTTT.